The source of this T cell receptor beta chain is a study of T cell responses to AZD1222 COVID-19 vaccine. Findings of the study overall: Donors were mostly white British, more females; clonal diversity possibly underestimated. There were vaccine-associated CD4 TCRs across spike, dominant at 160-218 and 743-854.

V was pared by 3 bases and J by 0 bases, with 8 bases between. The germline gives CDR1 SGDLS, CDR2 YYNGEE. The CDR3 sequence is 14 residues long. This clone was observed once. Its antigen is undetermined. The table came from immunoSEQ multiplex PCR; TCRdb's copy has only in-frame clones and leaves some out. Of 100,000 to 150,000 clones in the sample, roughly nine tenths were seen once. This clonotype was sampled from an adult in good health. V usage is TRBV9 and J usage is TRBJ2-3; D call uncertain. The source material was peripheral blood, sampled on day 0 of AZD1222 vaccination. CDR3 sequence (DNA): TGTGCCAGCAGCGGGTTTGGCAGCACAGATACGCAGTATTTT. This gives the protein CASSGFGSTDTQYF.